The 19 T cell receptor beta chains listed next were all sequenced from one sample in a study of identical twins. From the 5' RACE reads, TCRdb called clonotypes with MiXCR, one entry per CDR3 protein. The sample shows about 220,000 distinct CDR3 sequences, 6.5% to 8% of them seen only once. The data also belong to a second study, concerning T cells expressing NK-cell markers.

What was sequenced was CD8+ T cells sorted from blood. The receptor set was obtained from a woman aged 18 to 35 in good health.

This clonotype appeared many times. The chain links TRBV12-3 or TRBV12-4 to TRBJ2-4, with D possibly being TRBD2 (5 bases). The V end was cut by 1 base, the J end by 7 bases, with 8 bases between. This CDR3 region has 13 residues. DNA for the CDR3: TGTGCCAGCAGTTTAGGGACTCGTAACATTCAGTACTTC. The encoded protein is CASSLGTRNIQYF.

This sequence joins TRBV30 and TRBJ1-1; D may be TRBD1 (6 bases). CDR3 length: 11 amino acids. CDR1 and CDR2 (germline): GTSNPN, SVGIG (reference sequence). Trimming pared 2 bases from V and 8 bases from J, leaving 9 bases between. The CDR3 bases are TGTGCCTGGAGTCCTGGACAGGAAGCTTTCTTT. Encoded protein: CAWSPGQEAFF.

This clonotype was counted many times. This chain connects TRBV12-3 or TRBV12-4 to TRBJ2-1, with TRBD1 identical over 7 bases. Trimming removed 1 base from V and 8 bases from J; junction bases left unmatched: 8. This CDR3 spans 15 amino acids. For the CDR3, the DNA is TGTGCCAGCAGTTTAGGAACAGGGGTTAGAGATGAGCAGTTCTTC. This sequence encodes CASSLGTGVRDEQFF.

Turning to this clonotype: A read error may be the cause here, since a much bigger clone is one base away. V gene TRBV7-9 combines with J gene TRBJ2-7; D is unclear. Per the germline V gene, CDR1 is SEHNR and CDR2 is FQNEAQ (reference sequence). The CDR3 has 13 amino acids. The CDR3 reads CASSLAGIHEQNF. DNA for the CDR3: TGTGCCAGCAGCTTAGCAGGGATCCACGAGCAGAACTTC. The entire variable domain, with the rest obtained from reference TRBV7-9 and TRBJ2-7, is as follows: DTGVSQNPRHKITKRGQNVTFRCDPISEHNRLYWYRQTLGQGPEFLTYFQNEAQLEKSRLLSDRFSAERPKGSFSTLEIQRTEQGDSAMYLCASSLAGIHEQNFGPGTRLTVT.

This clonotype showed up many times. The chain joins TRBV4-3 to TRBJ2-2; D is undetermined. This CDR3 spans 14 amino acids. With 4 bases removed from V and 0 bases from J, the gap between germline ends came to 6 bases. Germline V CDR1 and CDR2: LGHNA, YSLEER. CDR3 nucleotide sequence: TGCGCCAGCAGCCCCGGACCGAACACCGGGGAGCTGTTTTTT. It translates to CASSPGPNTGELFF.

CDR3 protein: CASSVRSGLAGYNEQFF. Here the CDR3 DNA reads TGTGCCAGCAGCGTACGATCGGGACTAGCCGGCTACAATGAGCAGTTCTTC. The chain employs TRBV9 and TRBJ2-1; 9 bases line up with TRBD2. The V segment lost 1 base and the J segment 3 bases; nucleotides outside the gene matches: 8. The CDR3 runs to 17 residues. Germline assignment: CDR1 SGDLS and CDR2 YYNGEE.

This chain links TRBV29-1 with TRBJ1-1, with D tentatively TRBD1 (6 bases). V gave up 3 bases and J gave up 3 bases, with 8 bases separating them. This CDR3 has 12 amino acids. The germline gives CDR1 SQVTM, CDR2 ANQGSEA. The CDR3 DNA reads as TGCAGCGTTGAGGGGGCGGACACTGAAGCTTTCTTT. Translated, it gives CSVEGADTEAFF.

The CDR3 coding sequence is TGTGCCAGCAGCGCTAGCGGGAGGTACCAAGAGACCCAGTACTTC. This encodes CASSASGRYQETQYF. The chain combines TRBV9 with TRBJ2-5; 11 nucleotides line up with TRBD2. V lost 3 bases to trimming and J lost 0 bases; unmatched junction nucleotides: 1. There are 15 residues in the CDR3. The germline V gene encodes CDR1 SGDLS and CDR2 YYNGEE.

Relative to its sample, this clonotype is medium-sized. J is TRBJ1-1 and V is TRBV20-1; possibly TRBD1 for D (6 bases). Per germline, CDR1 DFQATT and CDR2 SNEGSKA (reference sequence). V lost 3 bases to trimming and J lost 3 bases, with 8 bases between them. There are 12 residues in the CDR3. CDR3 sequence (DNA): TGCAGTGCTAGGCCAGGGGACACTGAAGCTTTCTTT. Translating gives CSARPGDTEAFF.

This clonotype was counted ten times or more. The chain employs TRBV29-1 and TRBJ2-2; 10 bases are a match to TRBD1. Germline V gene sequence: CDR1 SQVTM, CDR2 ANQGSEA. The CDR3 is 14 residues long. Trimming cost V 3 bases and J 5 bases; bases outside gene matches: 3. The CDR3 loop is CSVDPGQGTGELFF. The CDR3 region has the DNA TGCAGCGTTGACCCGGGACAGGGGACCGGGGAGCTGTTTTTT.

This rearrangement joins TRBV7-2 to TRBJ2-7, with 8 bases matching TRBD2. Looked up from germline, CDR1 is SGHTA and CDR2 is FQGNSA. The CDR3 runs to 15 residues. J lost 2 bases, V lost 5 bases, and 8 bases had no gene match. CDR3 in DNA: TGTGCCAGCAGCCCCCTCGGGGGGGGGGCCTACGAGCAGTACTTC. This translates into CASSPLGGGAYEQYF.

This clonotype was counted a few times. J is TRBJ1-5 and V is TRBV5-1; 8 positions agree with TRBD1. Germline V CDR1 and CDR2: SGHRS, YFSETQ. The trim removed 3 bases at V and 3 bases at J, leaving 5 bases unmatched. CDR3 length: 15 amino acids. CDR3 nucleotides: TGCGCCAGCAGCTCGACAGGGGCCCCCAATCAGCCCCAGCATTTT. It is translated as CASSSTGAPNQPQHF.

This clonotype was seen a handful of times. The chain employs TRBV5-8 and TRBJ2-2; D not certain. V shed 0 bases and J shed 4 bases, with 7 bases lying between them. Germline CDR1 is SGHTS and CDR2 is YDEGEE. The CDR3 covers 14 residues. The CDR3: CASSLAYSTGELFF. CDR3 nucleotide sequence: TGTGCCAGCAGCTTGGCCTACAGCACCGGGGAGCTGTTTTTT.

This clonotype has a handful of counts. The chain carries TRBV12-3 or TRBV12-4 and TRBJ2-1; D is uncertain. The CDR3 is 12 residues long. The germline V and J ends were trimmed by 6 bases and 10 bases, with 13 bases remaining between them. CDR3 sequence: CASSHGAGEQFF. The CDR3 nucleotides read TGTGCCAGCAGCCACGGCGCCGGAGAGCAGTTCTTC.

The chain links TRBV9 to TRBJ2-7; D ambiguous. From germline, CDR1 is SGDLS and CDR2 YYNGEE. Trimming removed 0 bases from V and 3 bases from J, with 13 bases in between. The CDR3 runs to 15 residues. CDR3 region: CASSVAPGPSYEQYF. The CDR3 coding sequence is TGTGCCAGCAGCGTAGCTCCAGGTCCAAGCTACGAGCAGTACTTC.

The table lists this clonotype with a few counts. The chain carries TRBV27 and TRBJ2-3; 12 bases fit TRBD2. This CDR3 has 16 residues. Germline lookup yields CDR1 MNHEY and CDR2 SMNVEV (reference sequence). V was pared by 6 bases and J by 2 bases, with 6 bases of the junction left unmatched. CDR3 sequence: CASSRLAGEFTDTQYF. In DNA form, the CDR3 reads TGTGCCAGCAGCCGACTAGCGGGGGAATTCACAGATACGCAGTATTTT.

The chain is built from TRBV20-1 and TRBJ2-1; 9 bases are shared with TRBD2. This CDR3 region has 15 residues. The junction had 8 bases not matched to a gene; V was cut back by 4 bases and J by 4 bases. Looked up from germline, CDR1 is DFQATT and CDR2 is SNEGSKA (reference sequence). The CDR3: CSATHLAGSYNEQFF. The CDR3 bases are TGCAGTGCTACCCATCTAGCGGGATCATACAATGAGCAGTTCTTC.

The V call is TRBV27, the J call TRBJ1-1; a weak D match, TRBD1 (5 bases). V was shortened by 5 bases and J by 3 bases, with 19 bases between the two germline ends. Germline CDR1 is MNHEY and CDR2 is SMNVEV (reference sequence). The length of the CDR3 is 16 residues. The CDR3 DNA follows: TGTGCCAGCAGTCCCGGTCCCGGGACGGCGGACACTGAAGCTTTCTTT. Translation gives CASSPGPGTADTEAFF.

This clonotype was observed a handful of times. The J gene is TRBJ2-7, the V gene TRBV7-2, with a weak D call TRBD2 (6 bases). Germline CDR1 is SGHTA and CDR2 is FQGNSA. CDR3 length: 14 residues. V dropped 1 base and J dropped 5 bases, with 12 bases sitting between them. The CDR3 nucleotides are TGTGCCAGCAGCTTAGTGGGCGGGGATGACGAGCAGTACTTC. Its translation: CASSLVGGDDEQYF.